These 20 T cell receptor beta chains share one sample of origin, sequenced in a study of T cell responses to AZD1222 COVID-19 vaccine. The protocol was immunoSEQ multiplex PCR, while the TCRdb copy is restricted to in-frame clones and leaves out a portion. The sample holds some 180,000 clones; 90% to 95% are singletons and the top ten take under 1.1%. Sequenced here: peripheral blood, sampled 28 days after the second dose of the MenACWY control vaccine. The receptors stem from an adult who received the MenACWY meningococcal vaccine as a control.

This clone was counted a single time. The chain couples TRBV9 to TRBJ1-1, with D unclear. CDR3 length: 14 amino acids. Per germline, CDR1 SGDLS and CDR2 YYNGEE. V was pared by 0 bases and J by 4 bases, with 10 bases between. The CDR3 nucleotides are TGTGCCAGCAGCGTAGTTGCGGAGGGCACTGAAGCTTTCTTT. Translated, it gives CASSVVAEGTEAFF.

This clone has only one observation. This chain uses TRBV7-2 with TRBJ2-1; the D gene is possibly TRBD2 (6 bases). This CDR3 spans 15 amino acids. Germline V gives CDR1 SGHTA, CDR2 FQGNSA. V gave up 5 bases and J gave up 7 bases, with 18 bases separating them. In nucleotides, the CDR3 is TGTGCCAGCAGCCTGAGGGTTTCAGGGAGGAATGAGCAGTTCTTC. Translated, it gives CASSLRVSGRNEQFF.

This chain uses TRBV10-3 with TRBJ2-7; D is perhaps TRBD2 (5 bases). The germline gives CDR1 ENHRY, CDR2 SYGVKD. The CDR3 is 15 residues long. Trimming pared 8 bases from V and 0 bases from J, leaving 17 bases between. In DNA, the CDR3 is TGTGCCATCTCACGGACTGAGGGTTTCTCCTACGAGCAGTACTTC. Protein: CAISRTEGFSYEQYF.

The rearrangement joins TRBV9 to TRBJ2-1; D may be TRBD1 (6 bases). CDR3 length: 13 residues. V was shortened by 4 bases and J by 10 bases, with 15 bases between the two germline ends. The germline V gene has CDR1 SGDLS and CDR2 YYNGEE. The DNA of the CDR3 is TGTGCCAGCAGCTGGTCACAGGGCCGGGAGCAGTTCTTC. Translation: CASSWSQGREQFF. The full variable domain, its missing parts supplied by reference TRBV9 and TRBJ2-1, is DSGVTQTPKHLITATGQRVTLRCSPRSGDLSVYWYQQSLDQGLQFLIQYYNGEERAKGNILERFSAQQFPDLHSELNLSSLELGDSALYFCASSWSQGREQFFGPGTRLTVL.

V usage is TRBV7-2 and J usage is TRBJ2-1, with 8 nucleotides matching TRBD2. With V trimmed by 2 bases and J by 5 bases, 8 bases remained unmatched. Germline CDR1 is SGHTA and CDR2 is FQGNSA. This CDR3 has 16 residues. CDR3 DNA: TGTGCCAGCAGCTTACGGGGAGCGGGGGTCGACAATGAGCAGTTCTTC. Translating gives CASSLRGAGVDNEQFF.

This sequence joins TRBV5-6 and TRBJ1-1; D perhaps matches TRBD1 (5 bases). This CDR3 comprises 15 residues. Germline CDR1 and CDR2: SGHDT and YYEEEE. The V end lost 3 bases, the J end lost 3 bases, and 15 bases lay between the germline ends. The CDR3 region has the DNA TGTGCCAGCAGCTGGGATCCCGGGACCGACACTGAAGCTTTCTTT. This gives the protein CASSWDPGTDTEAFF.

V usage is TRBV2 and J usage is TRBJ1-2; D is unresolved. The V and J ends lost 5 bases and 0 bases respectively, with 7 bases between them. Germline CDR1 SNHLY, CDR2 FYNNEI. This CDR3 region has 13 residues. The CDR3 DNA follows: TGTGCCAGCAGTCGGGAGTCTAACTATGGCTACACCTTC. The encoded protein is CASSRESNYGYTF.

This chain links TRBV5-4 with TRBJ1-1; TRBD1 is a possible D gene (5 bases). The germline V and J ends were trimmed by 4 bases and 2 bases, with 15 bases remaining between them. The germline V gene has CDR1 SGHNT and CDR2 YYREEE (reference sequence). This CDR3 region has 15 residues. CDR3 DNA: TGTGCCAGCAGCCACGGGACTACGGCCAACACTGAAGCTTTCTTT. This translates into CASSHGTTANTEAFF.

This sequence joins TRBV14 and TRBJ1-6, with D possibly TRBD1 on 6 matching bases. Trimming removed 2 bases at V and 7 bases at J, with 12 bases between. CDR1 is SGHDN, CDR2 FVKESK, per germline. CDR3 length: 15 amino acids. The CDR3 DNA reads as TGTGCCAGCAGCCAAACAGGGAAAATAAATTCACCCCTCCACTTT. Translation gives CASSQTGKINSPLHF.

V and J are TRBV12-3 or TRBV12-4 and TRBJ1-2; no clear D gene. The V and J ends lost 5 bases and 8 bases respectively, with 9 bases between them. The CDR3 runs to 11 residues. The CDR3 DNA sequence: TGTGCCAGCAGTAAGGCGAGCGGCTACACCTTC. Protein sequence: CASSKASGYTF.

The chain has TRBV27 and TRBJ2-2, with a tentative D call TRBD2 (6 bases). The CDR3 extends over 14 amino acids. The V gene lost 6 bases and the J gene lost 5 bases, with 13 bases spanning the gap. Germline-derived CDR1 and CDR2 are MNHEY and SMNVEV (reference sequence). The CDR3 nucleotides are TGTGCCAGCAGACCGGGAGCCTCGACCGGGGAGCTGTTTTTT. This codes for CASRPGASTGELFF.

This chain's CDR3 is CASSSRGHHEQYF. The CDR3 region has the DNA TGTGCCAGCAGCTCCCGGGGACACCACGAGCAGTACTTC. The rearrangement links TRBV7-8 to TRBJ2-7; D perhaps matches TRBD1 (6 bases). Looked up from germline, CDR1 is SGHVS and CDR2 is FQNEAQ. Trimming stripped 4 bases from V and 5 bases from J, with 12 bases between. The CDR3 sequence is 13 residues long.

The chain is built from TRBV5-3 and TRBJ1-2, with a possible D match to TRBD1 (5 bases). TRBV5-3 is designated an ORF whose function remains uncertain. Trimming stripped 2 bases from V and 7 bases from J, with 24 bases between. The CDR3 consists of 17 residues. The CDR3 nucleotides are TGTGCCAGAAGCTTAAAAGGGGACCATATACACTATGGTGGCTACACCTTC. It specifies CARSLKGDHIHYGGYTF.

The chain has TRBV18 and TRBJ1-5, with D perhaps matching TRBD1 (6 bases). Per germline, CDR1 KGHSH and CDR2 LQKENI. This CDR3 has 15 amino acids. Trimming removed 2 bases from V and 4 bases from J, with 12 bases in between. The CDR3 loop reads CASSPNRVGNQPQHF. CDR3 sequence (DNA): TGTGCCAGCTCACCAAACAGGGTCGGGAATCAGCCCCAGCATTTT.

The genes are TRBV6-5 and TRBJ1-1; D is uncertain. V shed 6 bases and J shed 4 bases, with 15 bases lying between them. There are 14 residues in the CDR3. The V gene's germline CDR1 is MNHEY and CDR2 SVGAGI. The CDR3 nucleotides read TGTGCCAGCAGCCCCCTAGGGTTCGTCACTGAAGCTTTCTTT. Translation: CASSPLGFVTEAFF.

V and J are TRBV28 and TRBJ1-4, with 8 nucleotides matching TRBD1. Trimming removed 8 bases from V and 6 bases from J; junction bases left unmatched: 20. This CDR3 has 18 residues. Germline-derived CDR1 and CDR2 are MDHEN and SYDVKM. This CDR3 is CASLPGTGKTLSHEKLFF. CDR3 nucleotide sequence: TGTGCCAGCCTTCCAGGGACAGGCAAAACTCTAAGTCATGAAAAACTGTTTTTT.

CDR3 residues: CSVERQRYGYTF. The CDR3 DNA reads as TGCAGCGTTGAAAGACAGAGGTATGGCTACACCTTC. The V and J genes are TRBV29-1 and TRBJ1-2, with a possible D match to TRBD1 (5 bases). In germline, CDR1 is SQVTM, CDR2 ANQGSEA. CDR3 length: 12 residues. Deletions cut 2 bases from V and 5 bases from J, with 9 bases between.

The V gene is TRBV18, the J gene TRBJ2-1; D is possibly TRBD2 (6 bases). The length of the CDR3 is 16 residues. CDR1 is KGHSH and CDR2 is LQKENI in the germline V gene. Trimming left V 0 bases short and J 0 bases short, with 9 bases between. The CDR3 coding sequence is TGTGCCAGCTCACCACCCGGGGGTCGCTCCTACAATGAGCAGTTCTTC. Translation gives CASSPPGGRSYNEQFF.

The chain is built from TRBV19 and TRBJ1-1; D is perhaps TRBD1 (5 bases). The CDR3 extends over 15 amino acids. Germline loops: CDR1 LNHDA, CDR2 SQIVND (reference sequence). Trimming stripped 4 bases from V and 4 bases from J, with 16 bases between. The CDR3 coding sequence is TGTGCCAGTAGTAATGAAAGGGGCGCAAGCACTGAAGCTTTCTTT. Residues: CASSNERGASTEAFF. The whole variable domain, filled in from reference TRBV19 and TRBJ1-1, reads DGGITQSPKYLFRKEGQNVTLSCEQNLNHDAMYWYRQDPGQGLRLIYYSQIVNDFQKGDIAEGYSVSREKKESFPLTVTSAQKNPTAFYLCASSNERGASTEAFFGQGTRLTVV.

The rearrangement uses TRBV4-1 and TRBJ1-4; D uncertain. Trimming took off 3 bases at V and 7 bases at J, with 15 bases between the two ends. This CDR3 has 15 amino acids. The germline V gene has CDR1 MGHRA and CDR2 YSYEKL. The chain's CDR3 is CASSHSGVVGEKLFF. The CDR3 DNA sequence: TGCGCCAGCAGCCATTCCGGGGTAGTGGGTGAAAAACTGTTTTTT.